These 15 T cell receptor beta chains were all obtained from the same sample, sequenced in a study of blood T cell repertoires in COVID-19. The method was immunoSEQ multiplex PCR; TCRdb's version includes in-frame clones alone and lacks a portion of them. Found here are about 85,000 clones, roughly 89% of them singletons; the top ten hold around 4.1%. Sequences were obtained from peripheral blood. These receptors originate from a woman older than 75 with active or convalescent COVID-19.

As concerns this clone: This sample includes further DNA sequences coding for the same CDR3. The chain recombines TRBV11-2 with TRBJ2-1; D gene uncertain. V was shortened by 1 base and J by 6 bases, with 7 bases between the two germline ends. The germline V gene has CDR1 SGHAT and CDR2 FQNNGV. There are 13 residues in the CDR3. The CDR3 reads CASSLGAVNEQFF. The CDR3 nucleotides read TGTGCCAGCAGCTTAGGCGCTGTCAATGAGCAGTTCTTC.

The gene calls are TRBV27 and TRBJ2-1; tentative D call: TRBD1 (6 bases). The CDR3 runs to 16 residues. Germline V lookup: CDR1 MNHEY, CDR2 SMNVEV (reference sequence). The V and J ends lost 4 bases and 6 bases respectively, with 19 bases between them. CDR3 amino acids: CASSYVGGRSSNEQFF. The CDR3 DNA sequence: TGTGCCAGCAGTTACGTAGGGGGACGGTCTTCCAATGAGCAGTTCTTC.

CDR3 in amino acids: CASSSGTSGNTIYF. DNA for the CDR3: TGCGCCAGCAGCTCGGGTACCTCTGGAAACACCATATATTTT. The chain is built from TRBV5-1 and TRBJ1-3; no definite D call. Trimming left V 3 bases short and J 0 bases short, with 7 bases between. In germline, CDR1 is SGHRS, CDR2 YFSETQ. This CDR3 is 14 amino acids long.

The rearrangement uses TRBV7-9 and TRBJ2-1; 8 bases fit TRBD1. V lost 4 bases to trimming and J lost 5 bases; unmatched junction nucleotides: 4. In germline, CDR1 is SEHNR, CDR2 FQNEAQ (reference sequence). This CDR3 spans 14 amino acids. The CDR3 region is CASSYTGGNNEQFF. In nucleotides, the CDR3 is TGTGCCAGCAGCTACACAGGGGGAAACAATGAGCAGTTCTTC.

V and J are TRBV5-6 and TRBJ1-2; TRBD1 aligns across 9 bases. V lost 4 bases, J lost 8 bases, and 18 bases stayed unmatched. The CDR3 runs 17 residues. Germline assignment: CDR1 SGHDT and CDR2 YYEEEE. The CDR3 nucleotides read TGTGCCAGCAGCCTGTACCTTCCGGGACAGGGTGTTAGGGGCTACACCTTC. Translation gives CASSLYLPGQGVRGYTF.

The table lists this clone with a few counts. V usage is TRBV28 and J usage is TRBJ2-1, with 7 bases that match TRBD2. Trimming cost V 6 bases and J 7 bases; bases outside gene matches: 12. The germline gives CDR1 MDHEN, CDR2 SYDVKM. CDR3 size: 15 residues. The chain's CDR3 is CASSFVGRKDNEQFF. CDR3 coding DNA: TGTGCCAGCAGCTTCGTCGGGAGGAAGGATAATGAGCAGTTCTTC.

The CDR3 nucleotides read TGTGCCAGCAGTCGCGGGACCTACAATGAGCAGTTCTTC. The encoded protein is CASSRGTYNEQFF. The genes are TRBV6-5 and TRBJ2-1; perhaps TRBD2 as D (6 bases). The CDR3 runs 13 residues. CDR1 and CDR2 (germline): MNHEY, SVGAGI. Trimming took off 5 bases at V and 2 bases at J, with 7 bases between the two ends.

The CDR3 region is CARSFLPSGRPGVAKNIQYF. DNA of the CDR3: TGTGCCAGAAGCTTTTTACCCAGCGGGAGGCCGGGGGTGGCCAAAAACATTCAGTACTTC. The rearrangement uses TRBV5-3 and TRBJ2-4; 9 bases agree with TRBD2. TRBV5-3 is an open reading frame, and its role is uncertain. The trim removed 2 bases at V and 1 base at J, leaving 16 bases unmatched. The CDR3 has 20 residues.

The gene calls are TRBV2 and TRBJ2-7; 8 bases line up with TRBD1. The CDR3 loop spans 14 amino acids. Trimming at V came to 7 bases and at J to 3 bases, leaving 8 bases not matched to a gene. Germline V gives CDR1 SNHLY, CDR2 FYNNEI. The CDR3 protein is CASNQGALLYEQYF. The DNA for the CDR3 is TGTGCCAGCAATCAGGGGGCTTTGCTCTACGAGCAGTACTTC. Looking up the rest from reference TRBV2 and TRBJ2-7 gives the full variable domain: EPEVTQTPSHQVTQMGQEVILRCVPISNHLYFYWYRQILGQKVEFLVSFYNNEISEKSEIFDDQFSVERPDGSNFTLKIRSTKLEDSAMYFCASNQGALLYEQYFGPGTRLTVT.

The chain joins TRBV5-8 to TRBJ1-1; unclear D gene. Germline V lookup: CDR1 SGHTS, CDR2 YDEGEE. The CDR3 loop spans 14 amino acids. Deletions cut 3 bases from V and 3 bases from J, with 12 bases between. The CDR3 DNA sequence: TGTGCCAGCAGCTCCGGGGTCCGGGACACTGAAGCTTTCTTT. Translated, it gives CASSSGVRDTEAFF.

Note on this clone: Other DNA variants within this sample encode the same CDR3. The chain carries TRBV15 and TRBJ2-7; 7 bases are shared with TRBD2. Germline V gives CDR1 LNHNV, CDR2 YYDKDF (reference sequence). V lost 1 base and J lost 2; bases outside the gene matches: 2. This CDR3 comprises 14 residues. The CDR3, as DNA: TGTGCCACCAGCAGAGCGGGAGGCACCTACGAGCAGTACTTC. Translation gives CATSRAGGTYEQYF.

The rearrangement links TRBV27 to TRBJ1-3; D remains unclear. This CDR3 is built from 18 residues. Germline CDR1 is MNHEY and CDR2 is SMNVEV (reference sequence). V lost 0 bases and J lost 0, with 15 bases in between. The CDR3 sequence: CASSLSRGLGSSGNTIYF. DNA for the CDR3: TGTGCCAGCAGTTTATCACGAGGCCTGGGGAGCTCTGGAAACACCATATATTTT.

This chain links TRBV18 with TRBJ1-1; weak D call: TRBD1 (6 bases). Germline lookup yields CDR1 KGHSH and CDR2 LQKENI. The germline V and J ends were trimmed by 2 bases and 10 bases, with 14 bases remaining between them. The CDR3 runs to 13 residues. The CDR3 coding sequence is TGTGCCAGCTCACCAGGACAGCCTCGGGGAGCTTTCTTT. This translates into CASSPGQPRGAFF.

The V gene is TRBV3-1 (or the pseudogene TRBV3-2), the J gene TRBJ2-3; the match to TRBD2 covers 10 bases. V gave up 4 bases and J gave up 3 bases; unmatched junction bases: 7. There are 16 residues in the CDR3. Germline V CDR1 and CDR2: LGHDT, YNNKEL (reference sequence). The CDR3: CASSPYPSGRTDTQYF. The CDR3 DNA follows: TGTGCCAGCAGCCCGTATCCTAGCGGGAGAACAGATACGCAGTATTTT.

This clone was seen a single time. The V and J genes are TRBV7-2 and TRBJ1-2, with D possibly being TRBD1 (5 bases). V lost 1 base, J lost 3 bases, and 15 bases lay in between. The V gene's germline CDR1 is SGHTA and CDR2 FQGNSA. The CDR3 runs 16 residues. CDR3 nucleotide sequence: TGTGCCAGCAGCTTAGATACTTGGCTCAGGGACTATGGCTACACCTTC. Residues: CASSLDTWLRDYGYTF.